This T cell receptor beta chain was obtained from a study of cytomegalovirus exposure and HLA in healthy donors. Method: immunoSEQ multiplex PCR; TCRdb's copy keeps in-frame clones and lacks some. The data hold approximately 150,000 clones, with roughly 86% observed a single time. The CDR3 is made up of 14 amino acids. CDR1 is SGHNT, CDR2 YYREEE, per germline (reference sequence). Trimming took 6 bases from V and 1 from J, leaving 13 bases between them. The sequence derives from a young man in good health and CMV-seropositive. Sequencing input: PBMCs. The rearrangement joins TRBV5-4 to TRBJ1-1, with D hard to call. CDR3: CASNIEPGNTEAFF. As DNA, the CDR3 is TGTGCCAGCAATATAGAGCCGGGGAACACTGAAGCTTTCTTT. Using reference TRBV5-4 and TRBJ1-1 for the parts outside the CDR3, the full variable domain is ETGVTQSPTHLIKTRGQQVTLRCSSQSGHNTVSWYQQALGQGPQFIFQYYREEENGRGNFPPRFSGLQFPNYSSELNVNALELDDSALYLCASNIEPGNTEAFFGQGTRLTVV.